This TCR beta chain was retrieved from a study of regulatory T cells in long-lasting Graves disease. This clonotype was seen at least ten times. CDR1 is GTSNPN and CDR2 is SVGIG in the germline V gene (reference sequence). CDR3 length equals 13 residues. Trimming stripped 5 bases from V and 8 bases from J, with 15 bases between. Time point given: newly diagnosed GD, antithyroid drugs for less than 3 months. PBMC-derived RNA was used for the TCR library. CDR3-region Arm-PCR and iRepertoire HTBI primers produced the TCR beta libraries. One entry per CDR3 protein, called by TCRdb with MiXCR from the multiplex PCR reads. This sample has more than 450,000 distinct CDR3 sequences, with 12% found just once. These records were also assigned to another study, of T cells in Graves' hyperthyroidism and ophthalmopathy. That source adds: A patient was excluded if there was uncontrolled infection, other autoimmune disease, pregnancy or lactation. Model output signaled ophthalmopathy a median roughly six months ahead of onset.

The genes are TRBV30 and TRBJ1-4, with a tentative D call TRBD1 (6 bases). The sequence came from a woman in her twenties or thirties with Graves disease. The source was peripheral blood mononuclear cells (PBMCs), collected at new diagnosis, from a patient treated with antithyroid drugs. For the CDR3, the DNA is TGTGCCTGGGCAGGGGATGGGAACGAAAAACTGTTTTTT. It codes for CAWAGDGNEKLFF.